A single sample is the source of the 2 T cell receptor beta chains below, sequenced in a study of CD8 T cells in ankylosing spondylitis. TCRdb reanalysed the 5' RACE reads using MiXCR and keeps one entry per CDR3 protein. Of almost 250,000 distinct CDR3 sequences listed, 30% to 40% are singletons. The sample taken for sequencing was blood, either unsorted or a sorted T cell fraction (not recorded which). Receptors were obtained from a male donor with ankylosing spondylitis or in good health (not recorded which).

This clonotype has a handful of counts. The V gene is TRBV6-1, the J gene TRBJ2-5; 8 nucleotides line up with TRBD1. Looked up from germline, CDR1 is MNHNS and CDR2 is SASEGT. The CDR3 loop spans 13 amino acids. V trimming: 7 bases; J trimming: 5 bases; junction bases outside the gene matches: 6. CDR3 coding DNA: TGTGCCAGCAAGACAGGGGTCGAGGAGACCCAGTACTTC. It yields the protein CASKTGVEETQYF.

The chain uses TRBV9 and TRBJ1-1; TRBD1 matches at 8 bases. V was pared by 0 bases and J by 5 bases, with 12 bases of the junction left unmatched. The length of the CDR3 is 17 residues. CDR1 is SGDLS, CDR2 YYNGEE, per germline. The CDR3 is CASSVGSGTGPPTEAFF. The CDR3 DNA reads as TGTGCCAGCAGCGTAGGTTCCGGGACAGGACCACCTACTGAAGCTTTCTTT. Looking up the rest from reference TRBV9 and TRBJ1-1 gives the full variable domain: DSGVTQTPKHLITATGQRVTLRCSPRSGDLSVYWYQQSLDQGLQFLIQYYNGEERAKGNILERFSAQQFPDLHSELNLSSLELGDSALYFCASSVGSGTGPPTEAFFGQGTRLTVV.